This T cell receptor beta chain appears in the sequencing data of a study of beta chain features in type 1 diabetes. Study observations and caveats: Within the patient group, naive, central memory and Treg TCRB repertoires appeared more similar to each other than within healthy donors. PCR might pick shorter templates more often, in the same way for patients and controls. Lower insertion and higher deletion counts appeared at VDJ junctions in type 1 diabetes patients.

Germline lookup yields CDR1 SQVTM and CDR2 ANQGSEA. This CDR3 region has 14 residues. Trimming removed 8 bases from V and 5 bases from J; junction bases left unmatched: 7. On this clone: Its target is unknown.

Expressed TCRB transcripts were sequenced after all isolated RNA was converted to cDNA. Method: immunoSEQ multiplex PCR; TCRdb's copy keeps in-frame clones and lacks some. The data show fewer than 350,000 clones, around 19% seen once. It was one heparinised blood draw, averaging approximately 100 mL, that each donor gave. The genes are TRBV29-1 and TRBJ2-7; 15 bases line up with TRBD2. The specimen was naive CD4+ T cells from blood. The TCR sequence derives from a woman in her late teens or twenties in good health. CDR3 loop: CSMTGTSGRNEQYF. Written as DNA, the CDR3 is TGCAGCATGACCGGGACTAGCGGGAGGAACGAGCAGTACTTC.